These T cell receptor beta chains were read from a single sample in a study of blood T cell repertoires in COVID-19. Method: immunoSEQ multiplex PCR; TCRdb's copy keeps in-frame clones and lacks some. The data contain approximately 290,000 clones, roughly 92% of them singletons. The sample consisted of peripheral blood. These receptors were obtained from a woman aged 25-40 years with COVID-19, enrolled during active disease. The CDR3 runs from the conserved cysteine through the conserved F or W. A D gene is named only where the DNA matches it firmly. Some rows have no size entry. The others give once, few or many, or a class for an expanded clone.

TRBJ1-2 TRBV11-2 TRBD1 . TGTGCCAGCAGCTTAGAGGGACAGTACTATGGCTACACCTTC CASSLEGQYYGYTF
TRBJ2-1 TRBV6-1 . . TGTGCCAGCAGTGAAGGGAGGGCCTCCTACAATGAGCAGTTCTTC CASSEGRASYNEQFF
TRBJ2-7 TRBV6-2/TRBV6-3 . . TGTGCCAGCAGTTATGGTCAGGAACTCCACGAGCAGTACTTC CASSYGQELHEQYF
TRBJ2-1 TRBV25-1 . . TGTGCCAGCAGTGATCCGGGGGTTGGCTCCTACAATGAGCAGTTCTTC CASSDPGVGSYNEQFF
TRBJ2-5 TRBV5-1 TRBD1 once TGCGCCAGCAGCTTTGGGACAGTTAAAGAGACCCAGTACTTC CASSFGTVKETQYF
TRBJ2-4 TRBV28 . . TGTGCCAGCAGTATCTCCAACATTCAGTACTTC CASSISNIQYF
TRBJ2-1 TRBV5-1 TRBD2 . TGCGCCAGCAGCTTGGTAGCGGGACGGTACAATGAGCAGTTCTTC CASSLVAGRYNEQFF
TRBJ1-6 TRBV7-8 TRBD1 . TGTGCCAGCAGCTTAGGGACAGGGATATGGAATTCACCCCTCCACTTT CASSLGTGIWNSPLHF
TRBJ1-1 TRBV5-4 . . TGTGCCAGCAGCACGCGGACAGCGAACACTGAAGCTTTCTTT CASSTRTANTEAFF
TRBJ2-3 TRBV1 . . TGCACCAGCAGCGAGGTCGGGGGTGGGGTGGACACAGATACGCAGTATTTT CTSSEVGGGVDTDTQYF